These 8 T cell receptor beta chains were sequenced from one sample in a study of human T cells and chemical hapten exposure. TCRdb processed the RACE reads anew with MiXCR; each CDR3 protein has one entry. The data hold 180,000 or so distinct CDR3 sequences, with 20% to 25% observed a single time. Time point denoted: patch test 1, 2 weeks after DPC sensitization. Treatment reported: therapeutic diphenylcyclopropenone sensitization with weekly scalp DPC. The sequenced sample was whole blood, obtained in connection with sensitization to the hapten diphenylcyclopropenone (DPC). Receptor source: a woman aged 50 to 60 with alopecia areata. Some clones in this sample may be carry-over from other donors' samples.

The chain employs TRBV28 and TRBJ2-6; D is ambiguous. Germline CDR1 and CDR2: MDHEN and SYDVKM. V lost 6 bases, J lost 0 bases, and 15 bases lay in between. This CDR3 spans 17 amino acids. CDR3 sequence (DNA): TGTGCCAGCAGCCCCCCCCCCTGGGACTCTGGGGCCAACGTCCTGACTTTC. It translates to CASSPPPWDSGANVLTF. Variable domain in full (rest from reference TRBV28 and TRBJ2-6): DVKVTQSSRYLVKRTGEKVFLECVQDMDHENMFWYRQDPGLGLRLIYFSYDVKMKEKGDIPEGYSVSREKKERFSLILESASTNQTSMYLCASSPPPWDSGANVLTFGAGSRLTVL.

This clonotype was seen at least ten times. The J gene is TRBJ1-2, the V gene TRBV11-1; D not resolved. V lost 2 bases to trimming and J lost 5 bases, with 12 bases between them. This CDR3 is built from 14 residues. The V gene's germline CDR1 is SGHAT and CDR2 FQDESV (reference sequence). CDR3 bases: TGTGCCAGCAGCTTAACGTACGGACCTTATGGCTACACCTTC. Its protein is CASSLTYGPYGYTF.

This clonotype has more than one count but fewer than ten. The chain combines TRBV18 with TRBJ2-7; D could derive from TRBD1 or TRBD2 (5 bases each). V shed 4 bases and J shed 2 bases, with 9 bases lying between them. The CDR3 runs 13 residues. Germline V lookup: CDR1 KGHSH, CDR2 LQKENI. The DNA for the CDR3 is TGTGCCAGCTCACGGGACGTTACCTACGAGCAGTACTTC. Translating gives CASSRDVTYEQYF.

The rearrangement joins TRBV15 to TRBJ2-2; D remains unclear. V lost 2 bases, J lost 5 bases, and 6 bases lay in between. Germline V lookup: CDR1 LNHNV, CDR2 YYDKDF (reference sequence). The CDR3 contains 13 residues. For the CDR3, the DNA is TGTGCCACCAGCAGATCTCCTACCGGGGAGCTGTTTTTT. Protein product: CATSRSPTGELFF.

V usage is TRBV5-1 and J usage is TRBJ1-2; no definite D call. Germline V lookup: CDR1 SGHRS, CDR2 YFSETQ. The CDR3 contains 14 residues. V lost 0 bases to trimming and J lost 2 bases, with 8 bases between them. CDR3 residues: CASSLEVENYGYTF. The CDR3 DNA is TGCGCCAGCAGCTTGGAAGTCGAGAACTATGGCTACACCTTC.

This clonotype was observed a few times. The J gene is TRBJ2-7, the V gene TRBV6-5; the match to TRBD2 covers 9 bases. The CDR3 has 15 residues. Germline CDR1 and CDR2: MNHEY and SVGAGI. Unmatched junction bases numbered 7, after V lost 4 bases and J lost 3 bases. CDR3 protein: CASSSPTSGDYEQYF. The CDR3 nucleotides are TGTGCCAGCAGTTCCCCGACTAGCGGTGACTACGAGCAGTACTTC.

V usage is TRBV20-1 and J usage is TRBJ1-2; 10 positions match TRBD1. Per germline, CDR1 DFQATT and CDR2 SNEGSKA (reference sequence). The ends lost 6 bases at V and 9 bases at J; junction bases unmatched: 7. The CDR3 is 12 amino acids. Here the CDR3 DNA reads TGCAGTGCGGCCGGGACAGGGGAAAGCTACACCTTC. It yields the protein CSAAGTGESYTF.

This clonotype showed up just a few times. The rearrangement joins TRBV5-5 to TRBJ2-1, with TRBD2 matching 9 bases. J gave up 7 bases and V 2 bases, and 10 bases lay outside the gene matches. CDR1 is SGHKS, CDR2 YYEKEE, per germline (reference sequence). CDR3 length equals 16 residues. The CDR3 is CASSFRREGEGNEQFF. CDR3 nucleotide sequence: TGTGCCAGCAGCTTCCGGCGGGAGGGAGAGGGGAATGAGCAGTTCTTC.